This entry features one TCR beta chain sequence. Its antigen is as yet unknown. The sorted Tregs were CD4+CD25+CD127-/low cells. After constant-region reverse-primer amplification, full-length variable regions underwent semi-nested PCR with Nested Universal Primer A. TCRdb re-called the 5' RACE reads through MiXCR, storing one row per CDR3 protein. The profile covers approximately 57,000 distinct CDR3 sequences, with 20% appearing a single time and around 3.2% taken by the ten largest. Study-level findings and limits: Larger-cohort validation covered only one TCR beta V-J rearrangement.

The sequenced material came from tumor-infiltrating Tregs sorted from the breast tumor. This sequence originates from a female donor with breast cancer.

CDR3 bases: TGTGCCAGCAGGACAGGGGGCACTGAAGCTTTCTTT. Residues: CASRTGGTEAFF. The chain combines TRBV28 with TRBJ1-1, with TRBD1 identical over 9 bases. V shed 6 bases, J shed 4 bases, and the junction held 0 bases outside the gene matches. CDR3 length: 12 amino acids. Germline V CDR1 and CDR2: MDHEN, SYDVKM.